This is a list of T cell receptor beta chains from one sample in a study of human thymus T cells. Using immunoSEQ multiplex PCR, the repertoire was profiled, and TCRdb retains in-frame clones only, with some absent. The table includes about 78,000 clones, around 96% detected once. Sequencing was performed on thymus tissue. The receptors were sampled from a boy less than two years old with a congenital heart defect but otherwise immunologically healthy. Each CDR3 is given with its conserved first and last residue. A D gene is named only where the DNA matches it firmly. Some rows have no size entry. The others give once, few or many, or a class for an expanded clone.

once	TRBD1	TRBV25-1	TRBJ2-3	CASSDGTELTDTQYF	TGTGCCAGCAGTGACGGGACAGAACTAACAGATACGCAGTATTTT
.	.	TRBV6-1	TRBJ1-2	CASSGTRPANYGYTF	TGTGCCAGCAGTGGAACACGGCCCGCTAACTATGGCTACACCTTC
.	.	TRBV5-6	TRBJ1-2	CASSLIKLAGYTF	TGTGCCAGCAGCTTGATAAAGTTGGCTGGCTACACCTTC
.	TRBD1	TRBV28	TRBJ1-5	CASSLAPQTGDPNQPQHF	TGTGCCAGCAGTTTAGCGCCACAGACAGGGGACCCCAATCAGCCCCAGCATTTT
.	TRBD1	TRBV7-9	TRBJ2-7	CASSSPPVRDRGYEQYF	TGTGCCAGCAGCTCCCCCCCTGTCCGGGACAGGGGTTACGAGCAGTACTTC
.	.	TRBV11-3	TRBJ2-2	CASSFGLAFTGELFF	TGTGCCAGCAGCTTTGGTCTAGCGTTCACCGGGGAGCTGTTTTTT
.	TRBD1	TRBV7-7	TRBJ2-5	CASSVRTGIRQSQETQYF	TGTGCCAGCAGCGTACGGACAGGGATTCGGCAAAGCCAAGAGACCCAGTACTTC
.	TRBD2	TRBV9	TRBJ2-1	CASSVFSGRAVNEQFF	TGTGCCAGCAGCGTATTTAGCGGGAGGGCCGTAAATGAGCAGTTCTTC
.	.	TRBV5-1	TRBJ2-1	CASSMFGSLGNEQFF	TGCGCCAGCAGCATGTTTGGCTCTCTAGGCAATGAGCAGTTCTTC
.	.	TRBV10-3	TRBJ2-2	CAISPVSHGELFF	TGTGCCATCAGTCCTGTTTCCCACGGGGAGCTGTTTTTT
.	.	TRBV4-1	TRBJ2-1	CASSPPGQGSEQFF	TGCGCCAGCAGCCCCCCAGGGCAGGGGTCTGAGCAGTTCTTC
.	.	TRBV7-2	TRBJ2-6	CASSFIGWTSGANVLTF	TGTGCCAGCAGCTTTATCGGATGGACCTCTGGGGCCAACGTCCTGACTTTC
.	.	TRBV18	TRBJ1-1	CASSPGWTEAFF	TGTGCCAGCTCGCCAGGGTGGACTGAAGCTTTCTTT
.	.	TRBV12-5	TRBJ1-5	CASGLANRGPNQPQHF	TGTGCTAGTGGTTTGGCCAATCGGGGTCCCAATCAGCCCCAGCATTTT
.	.	TRBV4-1	TRBJ1-1	CASGTQGTTEAFF	TGCGCCAGCGGGACTCAAGGGACCACTGAAGCTTTCTTT
.	TRBD2	TRBV11-3	TRBJ2-3	CASSRGVSTDTQYF	TGTGCCAGCAGCCGGGGGGTTAGCACAGATACGCAGTATTTT
.	.	TRBV11-3	TRBJ2-3	CASSPGLRTDTQYF	TGTGCCAGCAGCCCGGGACTTCGCACAGATACGCAGTATTTT
.	.	TRBV29-1	TRBJ1-5	CSVVTGTEQPQHF	TGCAGCGTTGTAACAGGGACGGAACAGCCCCAGCATTTT
.	.	TRBV12-5	TRBJ2-1	CASGFFPQGIEQFF	TGTGCTAGTGGTTTCTTCCCCCAAGGAATTGAGCAGTTCTTC
.	TRBD2	TRBV6-1	TRBJ2-7	CASRDRLAITHEQYF	TGTGCCAGCAGGGATAGACTAGCGATTACCCACGAGCAGTACTTC
.	.	TRBV4-2	TRBJ1-1	CASSQSAAGRTEAFF	TGTGCCAGCAGCCAATCCGCGGCAGGGAGGACTGAAGCTTTCTTT
.	TRBD2	TRBV7-8	TRBJ2-1	CASSRLAALYNEQFF	TGTGCCAGCAGCCGACTAGCGGCCCTTTACAATGAGCAGTTCTTC
.	TRBD1	TRBV28	TRBJ1-1	CASSFEGAVHTEAFF	TGTGCCAGCAGTTTCGAGGGGGCGGTTCACACTGAAGCTTTCTTT
.	.	TRBV28	TRBJ1-2	CASSLGHMGPTNYGYTF	TGTGCCAGCAGTTTAGGACATATGGGCCCCACTAACTATGGCTACACCTTC
once	.	TRBV11-2	TRBJ1-2	CASTQSHLGYTF	TGTGCCAGCACCCAAAGCCACCTTGGCTACACCTTC
.	.	TRBV5-4	TRBJ2-5	CASSLLGWIQETQYF	TGTGCCAGCAGCCTACTAGGTTGGATCCAAGAGACCCAGTACTTC
.	.	TRBV5-5	TRBJ2-7	CASSLGRVTYEQYF	TGTGCCAGCAGCTTGGGCAGGGTCACCTACGAGCAGTACTTC
.	.	TRBV5-6	TRBJ1-1	CASSLSGSPNTEAFF	TGTGCCAGCAGCTTGTCTGGGTCACCGAACACTGAAGCTTTCTTT
.	TRBD2	TRBV27	TRBJ2-1	CASLSIAGGLNEQFF	TGTGCCAGCTTGAGTATAGCGGGGGGGCTAAATGAGCAGTTCTTC
.	TRBD1	TRBV15	TRBJ2-4	CATYQGAGAKNIQYF	TGTGCCACCTATCAGGGGGCAGGCGCCAAAAACATTCAGTACTTC
.	.	TRBV7-9	TRBJ2-3	CASSLVDRPTDTQYF	TGTGCCAGCAGCTTAGTCGACAGGCCCACAGATACGCAGTATTTT
.	TRBD1	TRBV27	TRBJ1-4	CASSLSPRQGAEKLFF	TGTGCCAGCAGTTTATCCCCCCGGCAGGGGGCTGAAAAACTGTTTTTT
.	.	TRBV10-3	TRBJ1-1	CAISPKRNTEAFF	TGTGCCATCAGCCCAAAACGAAACACTGAAGCTTTCTTT
.	.	TRBV4-3	TRBJ2-1	CASSQGTGDEQFF	TGCGCCAGCAGCCAAGGGACCGGGGATGAGCAGTTCTTC
.	.	TRBV18	TRBJ1-3	CASSPPRDSGNTIYF	TGTGCCAGCTCACCACCGAGAGACAGCGGGAACACCATATATTTT
.	.	TRBV5-1	TRBJ2-1	CASSSRTGLYNEQFF	TGCGCCAGCAGCTCCCGGACGGGATTATACAATGAGCAGTTCTTC
.	.	TRBV4-1	TRBJ1-5	CASSQEGDQPQHF	TGCGCCAGCAGCCAAGAGGGGGATCAGCCCCAGCATTTT
.	.	TRBV7-9	TRBJ2-7	CASSLGSASQGEQYF	TGTGCCAGCAGCTTAGGCTCCGCCTCCCAGGGAGAGCAGTACTTC
.	.	TRBV4-1	TRBJ1-5	CASSQVMGSRMGTQHF	TGCGCCAGCAGCCAAGTGATGGGGTCCCGCATGGGGACCCAGCATTTT
once	.	TRBV27	TRBJ1-1	CASSSRTLRPEAFF	TGTGCCAGCAGTTCAAGGACCCTAAGGCCTGAAGCTTTCTTT
.	.	TRBV6-5	TRBJ1-1	CASSYGRDLTEAFF	TGTGCCAGCAGTTACGGCAGGGATCTCACTGAAGCTTTCTTT
.	.	TRBV18	TRBJ2-2	CASSPRTRSENGELFF	TGTGCCAGCTCACCACGTACACGTTCAGAAAACGGGGAGCTGTTTTTT
.	.	TRBV6-5	TRBJ2-5	CASSYAGEETQYF	TGTGCCAGCAGTTATGCGGGTGAAGAGACCCAGTACTTC
once	.	TRBV5-6	TRBJ1-3	CASSLLSSSGNTIYF	TGTGCCAGCAGCTTGTTAAGTAGCTCTGGAAACACCATATATTTT
.	TRBD1	TRBV2	TRBJ1-2	CASRPRDRVVGYTF	TGTGCCAGCAGGCCACGGGACAGGGTGGTAGGCTACACCTTC
.	.	TRBV4-3	TRBJ1-3	CASSQGGTSGNTIYF	TGCGCCAGCAGCCAAGGCGGGACCTCTGGAAACACCATATATTTT
.	TRBD1	TRBV7-6	TRBJ2-7	CASSSRTGVTYEQYF	TGTGCCAGCAGCTCAAGGACAGGGGTCACGTACGAGCAGTACTTC
.	TRBD1	TRBV4-1	TRBJ1-1	CASSQALRQGKGNTEAFF	TGCGCCAGCAGCCAAGCCCTTCGACAGGGTAAAGGGAACACTGAAGCTTTCTTT
.	.	TRBV7-2	TRBJ2-1	CASSLRTGGSYNEQFF	TGTGCCAGCAGCCTACGGACCGGGGGCTCCTACAATGAGCAGTTCTTC
.	.	TRBV27	TRBJ1-1	CASSSPGEREAFF	TGTGCCAGCAGTTCCCCGGGGGAACGGGAGGCTTTCTTT
.	.	TRBV28	TRBJ2-1	CASSSLIIWGQQAGEQFF	TGTGCCAGCAGTTCCCTGATAATTTGGGGCCAGCAGGCGGGTGAGCAGTTCTTC
.	TRBD2	TRBV19	TRBJ2-3	CASSVDSGRAVDTQYF	TGTGCCAGTAGTGTTGATAGCGGGCGGGCCGTAGATACGCAGTATTTT
.	TRBD1	TRBV7-8	TRBJ2-6	CASSFLRDRVFSGANVLTF	TGTGCCAGCAGCTTTCTCCGGGACAGGGTGTTCTCTGGGGCCAACGTCCTGACTTTC